This TCR beta chain originates from a study of cytomegalovirus exposure and HLA in healthy donors. The germline CDR1 and CDR2 sequences are LNHDA and SQIVND (reference sequence). Between the trimmed V and J ends, which lost 6 bases and 0 bases, there was a span of 9 bases. This CDR3 is 14 amino acids long. Primers included in the PCR were 60 Vbeta and 13 Jbeta primers. The protocol was immunoSEQ multiplex PCR, while the TCRdb copy is restricted to in-frame clones and leaves out a portion. The table shows 99,000 or so clones, with roughly 15% occurring only once. The chain uses TRBV19 and TRBJ1-5; no reliable D call. Material for sequencing was PBMCs. This TCR was sampled from a female donor in good health and CMV-seronegative. The CDR3 DNA follows: TGTGCCAGTAGCCTATCAGGTAGCAATCAGCCCCAGCATTTT. It translates to CASSLSGSNQPQHF.